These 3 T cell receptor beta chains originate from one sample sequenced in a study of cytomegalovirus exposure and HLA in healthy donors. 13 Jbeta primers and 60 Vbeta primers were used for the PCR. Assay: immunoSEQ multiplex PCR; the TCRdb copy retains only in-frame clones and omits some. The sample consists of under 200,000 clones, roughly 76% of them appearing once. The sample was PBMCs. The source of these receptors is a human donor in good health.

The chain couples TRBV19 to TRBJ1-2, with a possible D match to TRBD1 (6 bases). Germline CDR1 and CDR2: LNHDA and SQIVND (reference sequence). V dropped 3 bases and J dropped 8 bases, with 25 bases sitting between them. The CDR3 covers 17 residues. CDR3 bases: TGTGCCAGTAGTATCGTTTACAGGGTAAAAAGAATCGGAGGCTACACCTTC. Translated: CASSIVYRVKRIGGYTF.

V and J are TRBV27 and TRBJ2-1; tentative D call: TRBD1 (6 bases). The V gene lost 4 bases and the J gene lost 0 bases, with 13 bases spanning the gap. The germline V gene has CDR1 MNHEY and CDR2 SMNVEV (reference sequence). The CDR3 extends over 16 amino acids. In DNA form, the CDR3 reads TGTGCCAGCAGTTCGGACAGTAGGAGCTCCTACAATGAGCAGTTCTTC. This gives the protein CASSSDSRSSYNEQFF.

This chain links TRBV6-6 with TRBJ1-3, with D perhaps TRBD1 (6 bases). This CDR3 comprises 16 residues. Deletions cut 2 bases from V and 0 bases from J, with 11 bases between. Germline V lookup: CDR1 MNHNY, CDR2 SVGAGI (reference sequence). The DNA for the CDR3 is TGTGCCAGCAGTTACGGGGGCTCAAGCTCTGGAAACACCATATATTTT. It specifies CASSYGGSSSGNTIYF.